The present T cell receptor (beta chain) was sequenced within a study of T cells in Graves' hyperthyroidism and ophthalmopathy. At the level of the study: The authors collected peripheral blood at initial diagnosis, before any treatment. Study results and caveats: Most thyroid clonotypes with frequency above 0.001 were detected in blood.

Amplified TCR beta CDR3 regions came from RNA transcripts. First-round RT-PCR of the TCR CDR3 relied on the HTBI primer set. TCRdb reanalysed the multiplex PCR reads using MiXCR and keeps one entry per CDR3 protein. Of 390,000 or so distinct CDR3 sequences in the sample, roughly 14% were seen once. CDR1 is DFQATT and CDR2 is SNEGSKA in the germline V gene (reference sequence). The CDR3 loop spans 12 amino acids. V shed 3 bases, J shed 5 bases, and the junction held 0 bases outside the gene matches. With regard to this clonotype: The target antigen is unknown.

Inclusion characteristics of ophthalmopathy patients comprised a Clinical Activity Score of at least 3, a NOSPECS grade of at least 4, and duration under 3 months. This clonotype was sampled from a man in his late teens or twenties with Graves' ophthalmopathy. The sequenced material came from blood. The genes are TRBV20-1 and TRBJ1-1; the match to TRBD1 covers 10 bases. For the CDR3, the DNA is TGCAGTGCTAGGGACAGGGGGACTGAAGCTTTCTTT. Its protein product is CSARDRGTEAFF.